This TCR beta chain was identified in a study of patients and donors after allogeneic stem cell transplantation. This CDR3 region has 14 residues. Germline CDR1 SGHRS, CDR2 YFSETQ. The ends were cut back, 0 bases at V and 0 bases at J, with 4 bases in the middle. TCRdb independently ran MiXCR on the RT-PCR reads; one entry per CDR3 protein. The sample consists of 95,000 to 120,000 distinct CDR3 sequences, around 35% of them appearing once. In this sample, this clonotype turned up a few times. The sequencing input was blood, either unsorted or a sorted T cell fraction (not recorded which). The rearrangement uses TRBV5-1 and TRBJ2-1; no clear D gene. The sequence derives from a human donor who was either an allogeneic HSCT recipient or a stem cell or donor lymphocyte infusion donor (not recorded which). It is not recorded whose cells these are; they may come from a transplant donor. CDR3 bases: TGCGCCAGCAGCTTGGGGTACTCCTACAATGAGCAGTTCTTC. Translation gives CASSLGYSYNEQFF.